This T cell receptor (beta chain) was recovered during a study of Graves' ophthalmopathy and Graves' hyperthyroidism. The length of the CDR3 is 17 residues. V lost 4 bases to trimming and J lost 0 bases; unmatched junction nucleotides: 9. Germline V lookup: CDR1 SGHAT, CDR2 FQNNGV. About this clonotype itself: Its antigen is not known. Just one base apart from a much larger clone, this may be a read error.

Study results and limitations: Sensitivity reached over 85% and specificity roughly 82% for a 13-signature model separating ophthalmopathy from stable hyperthyroidism.

The evidence that diagnosis relied on was clinical symptoms, serum thyroxine, TRAb, thyroid ultrasound and orbital computed tomography. As the starting material, over 9.5 ml of fresh peripheral blood yielded the PBMCs. The study amplified TCR beta CDR3 regions using RNA transcripts. The workflow started with a first-round RT-PCR run with HTBI primers and then moved on to a second-round multiplex PCR. TCRdb itself ran the multiplex PCR reads through MiXCR, one entry per CDR3 protein. The sample has fewer than 650,000 distinct CDR3 sequences; approximately 22% are singletons. Sequenced material: peripheral blood. V is TRBV11-2 and J is TRBJ1-5; 7 bases fit TRBD1. This sequence was found in a woman between 18 and 29 years old with stable Graves' hyperthyroidism. Some clones in this sample may be carry-over from other donors' samples. The chain's CDR3 is CASSSWDSRFSNQPQHF. The CDR3 DNA sequence: TGTGCCAGCAGCTCGTGGGACAGCCGTTTTAGCAATCAGCCCCAGCATTTT.